This T cell receptor beta chain was obtained from a study of T cells in Graves' hyperthyroidism and ophthalmopathy. PBMCs were sourced from more than 9 ml fresh peripheral blood. Amplification of TCR beta CDR3 regions was performed using RNA transcripts as template. TCR CDR3 regions were first amplified by RT-PCR with HTBI primers. TCRdb re-derived calls from the multiplex PCR reads in MiXCR, one entry per CDR3 protein. This sample carries approximately 600,000 distinct CDR3 sequences, around 13% of them seen once, and the ten largest clones take 5% to 7%. The CDR3 is 16 amino acids. V dropped 4 bases and J dropped 4; count of bases not matched to a gene: 7. The germline V gene encodes CDR1 SGHRS and CDR2 YFSETQ. In its sample, this clonotype was seen a few times.

The sample comprised blood. The chain links TRBV5-1 to TRBJ2-1, with 11 bases lining up with TRBD1. This receptor was identified in a woman in her twenties or thirties with Graves' hyperthyroidism that later progressed to Graves' ophthalmopathy. The CDR3 protein is CASSLTRDRGYNEQFF. DNA for the CDR3: TGCGCCAGCAGCCTGACCCGGGACAGGGGGTACAATGAGCAGTTCTTC.